A single sample is the source of the 18 T cell receptor beta chains below, sequenced in a study of blood T cell repertoires in COVID-19. The assay was immunoSEQ multiplex PCR, and TCRdb's table has in-frame clones only and misses some. The table shows a few hundred thousand clones, with about four fifths occurring only once. Sequenced input: PBMCs or T cells enriched from blood (not recorded which). All receptors come from a man in his fifties or sixties who had recovered from COVID-19.

The rearrangement joins TRBV19 to TRBJ2-7, with D hard to call. V lost 4 bases to trimming and J lost 3 bases, with 13 bases between them. CDR3 size: 14 residues. The germline V gene encodes CDR1 LNHDA and CDR2 SQIVND (reference sequence). This CDR3 reads CASSKMAGDYEQYF. The CDR3 coding sequence is TGTGCCAGTAGTAAGATGGCAGGTGACTACGAGCAGTACTTC. The full variable domain, in which reference TRBV19 and TRBJ2-7 provide the parts outside the CDR3, is DGGITQSPKYLFRKEGQNVTLSCEQNLNHDAMYWYRQDPGQGLRLIYYSQIVNDFQKGDIAEGYSVSREKKESFPLTVTSAQKNPTAFYLCASSKMAGDYEQYFGPGTRLTVT.

The rearrangement joins TRBV7-2 to TRBJ1-4; no clear D gene. The ends were cut back, 5 bases at V and 8 bases at J, with 9 bases in the middle. Germline V gene lookup returns CDR1 SGHTA and CDR2 FQGNSA. CDR3 length equals 12 residues. The CDR3, as DNA: TGTGCCAGCAGCCTAGGGCGGGAAAAACTGTTTTTT. Translating gives CASSLGREKLFF.

This chain uses TRBV11-3 with TRBJ2-5, with 12 bases fitting TRBD2. Germline V gives CDR1 SGHNT, CDR2 YENEEA. V was pared by 5 bases and J by 4 bases, with 14 bases of the junction left unmatched. The CDR3 has 18 residues. DNA of the CDR3: TGTGCCAGCAGCATAAGACTAGCGGGAGCAGGGGCGGCAGAGACCCAGTACTTC. Translating it yields CASSIRLAGAGAAETQYF.

This clone has a single count. J is TRBJ1-2 and V is TRBV27, with 8 bases matching TRBD1. Trimming removed 6 bases from V and 4 bases from J; junction bases left unmatched: 10. The CDR3 runs to 15 residues. Germline V gene sequence: CDR1 MNHEY, CDR2 SMNVEV (reference sequence). The CDR3 sequence is CASSLGQGLSYGYTF. DNA of the CDR3: TGTGCCAGCAGCCTAGGACAGGGCCTCTCCTATGGCTACACCTTC.

CDR3 protein: CASSSRTGYPYEQYF. CDR3 DNA sequence: TGTGCCAGCAGTTCTCGGACAGGCTATCCCTACGAGCAGTACTTC. The chain joins TRBV6-5 to TRBJ2-7, with 7 bases lining up with TRBD1. Per germline, CDR1 MNHEY and CDR2 SVGAGI. The J segment lost 2 bases and the V segment lost 4 bases, leaving 8 bases of the junction unmatched. This CDR3 has 15 amino acids.

The chain has TRBV11-2 and TRBJ2-5; 10 bases align to TRBD1. The CDR3 is 15 residues long. Trimming took 6 bases from V and 7 from J; bases not matched to a gene: 11. CDR1 and CDR2 from the germline V gene are SGHAT and FQNNGV. The CDR3 sequence is CASRPTGGLRGTQYF. The CDR3 region has the DNA TGTGCCAGCAGGCCGACAGGGGGCCTACGGGGGACCCAGTACTTC.

V and J are TRBV11-2 and TRBJ1-1, with D perhaps matching TRBD1 (5 bases). Germline CDR1 reads SGHAT; CDR2 reads FQNNGV. The CDR3 runs to 16 residues. Trimming stripped 1 base from V and 0 bases from J, with 12 bases between. CDR3 nucleotides: TGTGCCAGCAGCTTAGTCCCCCCAGGGATGAACACTGAAGCTTTCTTT. Residues: CASSLVPPGMNTEAFF. Looking up the rest from reference TRBV11-2 and TRBJ1-1 gives the full variable domain: EAGVAQSPRYKIIEKRQSVAFWCNPISGHATLYWYQQILGQGPKLLIQFQNNGVVDDSQLPKDRFSAERLKGVDSTLKIQPAKLEDSAVYLCASSLVPPGMNTEAFFGQGTRLTVV.

The V gene is TRBV2, the J gene TRBJ1-1; D gene ambiguous. Germline CDR1 SNHLY, CDR2 FYNNEI. The V end was cut by 5 bases, the J end by 1 base, with 8 bases between. This CDR3 spans 13 amino acids. CDR3 in DNA: TGTGCCAGCAGTATGAAGCAGAACACTGAAGCTTTCTTT. It codes for CASSMKQNTEAFF.

This clone was recorded only once. DNA for the CDR3: TGTGCCAGCAGCCCTGGTCATCGGAACCGAGGATCAGATACGCAGTATTTT. It codes for CASSPGHRNRGSDTQYF. The chain is built from TRBV9 and TRBJ2-3; D is unresolved. The CDR3 runs to 17 residues. In germline, CDR1 is SGDLS, CDR2 YYNGEE. The ends were cut back, 4 bases at V and 4 bases at J, with 22 bases in the middle.

The genes are TRBV10-3 and TRBJ2-1, with 8 bases fitting TRBD1. The CDR3 contains 15 residues. Losses at the gene ends were 3 bases for V and 1 base for J; bases not matched to a gene: 2. The germline V gene encodes CDR1 ENHRY and CDR2 SYGVKD. CDR3 DNA sequence: TGTGCCATCAGTGATCAGGGGGCGTCCTACAATGAGCAGTTCTTC. This gives the protein CAISDQGASYNEQFF.

A note on this clone: The junction departs from the called germline gene at one end, perhaps through a read error. The chain links TRBV7-7 to TRBJ2-2, with 11 bases aligning to TRBD2. Germline-derived CDR1 and CDR2 are SSHAT and FNYEAQ (reference sequence). The CDR3 is made up of 16 amino acids. The CDR3 DNA reads TGTGCTAGCAGCACCGGACTAGCGGGTAGCAAGGGGGAGCTGTTTTTT. Amino acids: CASSTGLAGSKGELFF.

The V and J genes are TRBV6-5 and TRBJ1-1; possible D gene TRBD1, 6 bases. Germline CDR1 MNHEY, CDR2 SVGAGI. V was clipped by 10 bases and J by 11 bases, with 26 bases between them. The length of the CDR3 is 14 residues. The CDR3 sequence: CATPPRDRPGKAFF. The CDR3 DNA is TGTGCCACCCCCCCACGAGACAGGCCGGGGAAGGCTTTCTTT.

As for this clone: The sample contains more than one DNA sequence encoding this CDR3. The chain joins TRBV27 to TRBJ2-7; 11 bases are a match to TRBD2. The CDR3 consists of 15 residues. The ends lost 5 bases at V and 5 bases at J; junction bases unmatched: 8. The germline V gene has CDR1 MNHEY and CDR2 SMNVEV (reference sequence). For the CDR3, the DNA is TGTGCCAGCAGTCCCGAGACTAGCGGGAAAAACGAGCAGTACTTC. Encoded protein: CASSPETSGKNEQYF.

This clone was seen a handful of times. The CDR3 loop is CASSLWSPENTEAFF. The DNA for the CDR3 is TGTGCCAGCAGCCTCTGGTCTCCAGAGAACACTGAAGCTTTCTTT. The rearrangement links TRBV14 to TRBJ1-1; no clear D. The CDR3 has 15 residues. The V and J ends lost 4 bases and 1 base respectively, with 13 bases between them. Germline V gives CDR1 SGHDN, CDR2 FVKESK.

A single count supports this clone. V and J are TRBV5-1 and TRBJ2-7; 10 bases are a match to TRBD2. V shed 3 bases, J shed 3 bases, and the junction held 6 bases outside the gene matches. The CDR3 is made up of 15 amino acids. The V gene's germline CDR1 is SGHRS and CDR2 YFSETQ. The CDR3 nucleotides are TGCGCCAGCAGCTCCTCTAGCGGGGGCAACTACGAGCAGTACTTC. Its protein product is CASSSSSGGNYEQYF.

The chain carries TRBV6-5 and TRBJ2-5, with 8 nucleotides matching TRBD2. In germline, CDR1 is MNHEY, CDR2 SVGAGI. Trimming took 4 bases from V and 4 from J; bases not matched to a gene: 8. This CDR3 has 15 amino acids. CDR3 nucleotide sequence: TGTGCCAGCAGTTCATTATTGGGACTAGGAGAGACCCAGTACTTC. Encoded protein: CASSSLLGLGETQYF.

The chain recombines TRBV27 with TRBJ2-2, with 11 bases matching TRBD2. CDR1 MNHEY and CDR2 SMNVEV come from the germline V gene (reference sequence). V shed 6 bases and J 1 base; nucleotides not matched to a gene: 7. This CDR3 is built from 17 residues. The CDR3 loop is CASRELAGDLNTGELFF. CDR3 sequence (DNA): TGTGCCAGCAGGGAACTAGCGGGGGACCTGAACACCGGGGAGCTGTTTTTT.

The chain has TRBV5-1 and TRBJ1-5; no clear D. This CDR3 comprises 15 residues. Trimming took 0 bases from V and 4 from J, leaving 11 bases between them. Germline loops: CDR1 SGHRS, CDR2 YFSETQ. This CDR3 is CASSLDKQPNQPQHF. The CDR3 coding sequence is TGCGCCAGCAGCTTGGATAAACAGCCAAATCAGCCCCAGCATTTT.